Below, one T cell receptor (beta chain) is given with its context. Its cognate antigen is unknown. The germline V and J ends were trimmed by 2 bases and 3 bases, with 11 bases remaining between them. There are 13 residues in the CDR3. The germline V gene encodes CDR1 DFQATT and CDR2 SNEGSKA (reference sequence). Template switching created a universal primer site, and the cDNA included unique molecular identifiers. TCRdb reprocessed the 5' RACE reads with MiXCR, giving one entry per CDR3 protein. The table shows 200,000 to 300,000 distinct CDR3 sequences, with roughly 7% occurring only once. Donors were all healthy Caucasians. The data were taken from a study of identical twins. Broader study findings: Insertions were reduced in abundant cord blood beta clonotypes but not in memory repertoires. There was more out-of-frame TCR alpha sharing in monozygotic twins than models estimated.

The same data also contributed to another study, on yellow fever vaccine responses in identical twins.

The chain employs TRBV20-1 and TRBJ2-7; no definite D call. The source material was memory (CD45RO+) T cells sorted from blood. The sequence came from a woman aged 18-30 years in good health. The CDR3 DNA is TGCAGTGCTAGATCGGAGAATGACTACGAGCAGTACTTC. It encodes CSARSENDYEQYF.